A single sample gave rise to the 20 T cell receptor beta chains below, sequenced in a study of cytomegalovirus exposure and HLA in healthy donors. Primers for the PCR totalled 60 Vbeta and 13 Jbeta. Sequenced by immunoSEQ multiplex PCR; TCRdb stores in-frame clones only, minus some. The table lists over 100,000 clones, with 6.8% in the top ten. Sequencing input: PBMCs. Receptors originate from a man between 40 and 49 years old in good health and CMV-seropositive.

The gene calls are TRBV4-2 and TRBJ2-1; tentatively, D is TRBD2 (5 bases). This CDR3 has 16 amino acids. V shed 4 bases and J shed 0 bases, with 13 bases lying between them. From germline, CDR1 is LGHNA and CDR2 YNFKEQ. The CDR3, as DNA: TGTGCCAGCAGCCGCCCCTTTAGCGCCTCCTACAATGAGCAGTTCTTC. Translation gives CASSRPFSASYNEQFF.

V gene TRBV29-1 combines with J gene TRBJ1-1, with unresolved D. Trimming took 3 bases from V and 7 from J, leaving 9 bases between them. CDR3 length: 11 residues. In germline, CDR1 is SQVTM, CDR2 ANQGSEA. In nucleotides, the CDR3 is TGCAGCGTTGATTTCGAGATTGAAGCTTTCTTT. Translation: CSVDFEIEAFF. The variable domain in full, completed from reference TRBV29-1 and TRBJ1-1, reads SAVISQKPSRDICQRGTSLTIQCQVDSQVTMMFWYRQQPGQSLTLIATANQGSEATYESGFVIDKFPISRPNLTFSTLTVSNMSPEDSSIYLCSVDFEIEAFFGQGTRLTVV.

The chain couples TRBV5-1 to TRBJ2-3; the match to TRBD1 covers 9 bases. The V segment lost 2 bases and the J segment 10 bases; nucleotides outside the gene matches: 5. Looked up from germline, CDR1 is SGHRS and CDR2 is YFSETQ. CDR3 size: 13 residues. CDR3 bases: TGCGCCAGCAGCTTTCCCACAGGGGGCTCGCAGTATTTT. Translated: CASSFPTGGSQYF.

The chain has TRBV9 and TRBJ2-1, with D maybe TRBD2 (6 bases). The V and J ends lost 3 bases and 13 bases respectively, with 17 bases between them. Germline V gene lookup returns CDR1 SGDLS and CDR2 YYNGEE. The CDR3 is 13 amino acids. CDR3: CASSGYEGLSQFF. As DNA, the CDR3 is TGTGCCAGCAGCGGATACGAGGGACTTTCCCAGTTCTTC.

The chain recombines TRBV7-2 with TRBJ1-1, with unresolved D. CDR3 length: 13 residues. Trimming pared 6 bases from V and 5 bases from J, leaving 13 bases between. Germline assignment: CDR1 SGHTA and CDR2 FQGNSA. CDR3 DNA: TGTGCCAGCAGTCGCCCCCCCGGGACTGAAGCTTTCTTT. Its translation is CASSRPPGTEAFF.

This chain joins TRBV11-2 and TRBJ2-7; 14 positions match TRBD2. The CDR3 is 16 amino acids. Germline CDR1 and CDR2: SGHAT and FQNNGV. V lost 5 bases, J lost 4 bases, and 7 bases stayed unmatched. The CDR3 DNA sequence: TGTGCCAGCAGCGGGCGGACTAGCGGGAGGTCATACGAGCAGTACTTC. It translates to CASSGRTSGRSYEQYF. Looking up the rest from reference TRBV11-2 and TRBJ2-7 gives the full variable domain: EAGVAQSPRYKIIEKRQSVAFWCNPISGHATLYWYQQILGQGPKLLIQFQNNGVVDDSQLPKDRFSAERLKGVDSTLKIQPAKLEDSAVYLCASSGRTSGRSYEQYFGPGTRLTVT.

The chain couples TRBV7-6 to TRBJ1-4; TRBD1 matches at 9 bases. Losses at the gene ends were 5 bases for V and 8 bases for J; bases not matched to a gene: 6. The CDR3 is 14 residues long. The germline CDR1 and CDR2 sequences are SGHVS and FNYEAQ. The CDR3 coding sequence is TGTGCCAGCAGCCAAACCGGGACAGGGGAAAAACTGTTTTTT. As protein: CASSQTGTGEKLFF.

The chain employs TRBV9 and TRBJ2-3, with 9 nucleotides matching TRBD2. The CDR3 length is 17 residues. CDR1 is SGDLS, CDR2 YYNGEE, per germline. V was pared by 0 bases and J by 6 bases, with 11 bases of the junction left unmatched. Written as DNA, the CDR3 is TGTGCCAGCAGCGTAGAATTGGGGGGACTAGCTGGGGATACGCAGTATTTT. Encoded protein: CASSVELGGLAGDTQYF.

The gene calls are TRBV27 and TRBJ2-7; 9 bases align to TRBD1. Germline loops: CDR1 MNHEY, CDR2 SMNVEV (reference sequence). V lost 3 bases, J lost 7 bases, and 7 bases stayed unmatched. The length of the CDR3 is 14 residues. The CDR3 reads CASSLDRGGWEQYF. CDR3 in DNA: TGTGCCAGCAGTTTGGACAGGGGAGGTTGGGAGCAGTACTTC.

The rearrangement links TRBV6-1 to TRBJ2-4; the D gene is possibly TRBD2 (6 bases). The CDR3 runs 17 residues. Deletions cut 4 bases from V and 0 bases from J, with 16 bases between. Germline-derived CDR1 and CDR2 are MNHNS and SASEGT. Here the CDR3 DNA reads TGTGCCAGCAGTGTCCTTTCTAGCGTTCTAGCCAAAAACATTCAGTACTTC. Translated, it gives CASSVLSSVLAKNIQYF.

The chain employs TRBV28 and TRBJ1-1, with D possibly TRBD1 on 5 matching bases. Germline V gene data show CDR1 as MDHEN and CDR2 as SYDVKM. CDR3 length: 12 amino acids. V lost 5 bases, J lost 12 bases, and 16 bases lay in between. The CDR3 nucleotides read TGTGCCAGCAGTCCCCCCGACAGTCCCTCTTTCTTT. Its translation: CASSPPDSPSFF.

V and J are TRBV21-1 and TRBJ2-7; the table's D call, TRBD2, was not checked against the DNA. TRBV21-1 is tagged as a pseudogene. The CDR3 extends over 15 amino acids. CDR3: CASSKPLPRGYEQYF. The CDR3 DNA follows: TGTGCCAGCAGCAAACCTCTTCCGCGGGGCTACGAGCAGTACTTC.

The chain couples TRBV7-3 to TRBJ2-3; TRBD1 is a possible D gene (5 bases). Per germline, CDR1 SGHTA and CDR2 FQGTGA. Between the trimmed V and J ends, which lost 1 base and 5 bases, there was a span of 13 bases. CDR3 size: 15 residues. The CDR3 region has the DNA TGTGCCAGCAGCTTAAAGGGGCCGATGCTAGATACGCAGTATTTT. Amino acid sequence: CASSLKGPMLDTQYF.

The J gene is TRBJ1-3, the V gene TRBV7-9, with D perhaps matching TRBD1 (5 bases). Germline V CDR1 and CDR2: SEHNR, FQNEAQ (reference sequence). The CDR3 covers 14 residues. Trimming stripped 1 base from V and 3 bases from J, with 7 bases between. The CDR3 loop is CASSLGQGGNTIYF. The CDR3 region has the DNA TGTGCCAGCAGCTTAGGGCAGGGTGGAAACACCATATATTTT.

This chain connects TRBV7-6 to TRBJ2-1, with 7 bases identical to TRBD2. This CDR3 region has 17 residues. Losses at the gene ends were 2 bases for V and 0 bases for J; bases not matched to a gene: 7. Germline V gene lookup returns CDR1 SGHVS and CDR2 FNYEAQ. This CDR3 is CASSLTIRGSSYNEQFF. CDR3 coding DNA: TGTGCCAGCAGCTTAACTATCCGCGGGAGCTCCTACAATGAGCAGTTCTTC.

This chain joins TRBV5-1 and TRBJ1-5; D is possibly TRBD1 (5 bases). The CDR3 extends over 15 amino acids. CDR1 SGHRS and CDR2 YFSETQ come from the germline V gene. The V end lost 4 bases, the J end lost 0 bases, and 11 bases lay between the germline ends. Here the CDR3 reads CASSEGANSNQPQHF. CDR3 DNA: TGCGCCAGCAGCGAAGGGGCTAATAGCAATCAGCCCCAGCATTTT.

The V and J genes are TRBV7-9 and TRBJ1-5; 9 bases are a match to TRBD1. J was trimmed by 4 bases and V by 5 bases; bases with no gene match: 6. Per germline, CDR1 SEHNR and CDR2 FQNEAQ (reference sequence). The CDR3 has 15 residues. CDR3 DNA sequence: TGTGCCAGCAGCCCGGGACAGGGAAAGAATCAGCCCCAGCATTTT. This codes for CASSPGQGKNQPQHF.

The chain employs TRBV29-1 and TRBJ2-7, with TRBD1 identical over 7 bases. CDR1 and CDR2 from the germline V gene are SQVTM and ANQGSEA. Germline trimming cut 3 bases from V and 3 bases from J; bases unmatched to any gene: 5. The CDR3 is 13 amino acids. The DNA for the CDR3 is TGCAGCGTTGATATGGGACAGAACTACGAGCAGTACTTC. Amino acid sequence: CSVDMGQNYEQYF.

This chain joins TRBV6-1 and TRBJ2-7, with no clear D. CDR1 MNHNS and CDR2 SASEGT come from the germline V gene. CDR3 size: 13 residues. Trimming left V 4 bases short and J 1 base short, with 8 bases between. CDR3 nucleotide sequence: TGTGCCAGCAGTGGGGCTGGATCCTACGAGCAGTACTTC. Protein sequence: CASSGAGSYEQYF.

J is TRBJ2-7 and V is TRBV7-8; 9 bases agree with TRBD2. The germline CDR1 and CDR2 sequences are SGHVS and FQNEAQ. J lost 6 bases, V lost 1 base, and 7 bases had no gene match. CDR3 length: 15 residues. CDR3: CASSLVVAGAGEQYF. The DNA of the CDR3 is TGTGCCAGCAGCTTAGTTGTAGCGGGAGCTGGCGAGCAGTACTTC. Using reference TRBV7-8 and TRBJ2-7 for the parts outside the CDR3, the full variable domain is GAGVSQSPRYKVAKRGQDVALRCDPISGHVSLFWYQQALGQGPEFLTYFQNEAQLDKSGLPSDRFFAERPEGSVSTLKIQRTQQEDSAVYLCASSLVVAGAGEQYFGPGTRLTVT.